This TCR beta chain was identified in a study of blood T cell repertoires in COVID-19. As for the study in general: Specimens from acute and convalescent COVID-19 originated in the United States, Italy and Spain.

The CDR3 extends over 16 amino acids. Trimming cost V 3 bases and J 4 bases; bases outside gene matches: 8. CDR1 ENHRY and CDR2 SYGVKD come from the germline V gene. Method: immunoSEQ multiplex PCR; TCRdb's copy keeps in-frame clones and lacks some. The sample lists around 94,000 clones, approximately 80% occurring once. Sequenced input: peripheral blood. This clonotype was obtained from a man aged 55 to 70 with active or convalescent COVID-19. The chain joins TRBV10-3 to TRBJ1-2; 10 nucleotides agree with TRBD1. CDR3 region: CAISDPGTGVGYGYTF. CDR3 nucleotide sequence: TGTGCCATCAGTGATCCCGGGACAGGGGTGGGCTATGGCTACACCTTC.